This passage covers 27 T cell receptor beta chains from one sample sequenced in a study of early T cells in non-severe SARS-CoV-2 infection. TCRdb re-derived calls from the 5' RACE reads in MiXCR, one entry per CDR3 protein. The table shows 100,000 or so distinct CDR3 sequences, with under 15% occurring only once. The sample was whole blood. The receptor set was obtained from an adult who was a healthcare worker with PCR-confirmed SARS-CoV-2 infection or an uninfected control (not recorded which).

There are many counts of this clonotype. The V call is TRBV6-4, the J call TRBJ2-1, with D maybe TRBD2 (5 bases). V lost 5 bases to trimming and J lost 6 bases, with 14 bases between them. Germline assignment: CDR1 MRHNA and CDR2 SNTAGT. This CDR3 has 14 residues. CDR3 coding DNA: TGTGCCAGCAGTACCGAAGCGGAGTCCAATGAGCAGTTCTTC. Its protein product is CASSTEAESNEQFF.

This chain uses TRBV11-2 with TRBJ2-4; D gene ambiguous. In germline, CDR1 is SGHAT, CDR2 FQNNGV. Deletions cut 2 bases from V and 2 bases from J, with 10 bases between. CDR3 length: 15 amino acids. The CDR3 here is CASSLFERSKNIQYF. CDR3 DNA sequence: TGTGCCAGCAGCTTATTTGAGCGATCCAAAAACATTCAGTACTTC.

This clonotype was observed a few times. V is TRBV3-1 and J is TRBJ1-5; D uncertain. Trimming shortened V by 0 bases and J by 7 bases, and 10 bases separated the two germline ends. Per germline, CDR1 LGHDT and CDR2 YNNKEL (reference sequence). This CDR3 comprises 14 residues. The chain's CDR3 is CASSQDSDIQPQHF. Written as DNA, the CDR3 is TGTGCCAGCAGCCAAGACAGTGATATCCAGCCCCAGCATTTT.

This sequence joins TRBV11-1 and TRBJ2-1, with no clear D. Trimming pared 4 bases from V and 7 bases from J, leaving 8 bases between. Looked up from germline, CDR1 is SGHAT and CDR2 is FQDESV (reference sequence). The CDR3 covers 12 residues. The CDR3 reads CASSSRWNEQFF. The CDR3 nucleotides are TGTGCCAGCAGCTCACGCTGGAATGAGCAGTTCTTC.

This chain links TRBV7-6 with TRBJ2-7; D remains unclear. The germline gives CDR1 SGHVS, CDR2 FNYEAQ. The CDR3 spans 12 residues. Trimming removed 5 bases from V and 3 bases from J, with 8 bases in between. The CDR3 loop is CASSRNRYEQYF. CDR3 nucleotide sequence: TGTGCCAGCAGCCGGAACCGCTACGAGCAGTACTTC.

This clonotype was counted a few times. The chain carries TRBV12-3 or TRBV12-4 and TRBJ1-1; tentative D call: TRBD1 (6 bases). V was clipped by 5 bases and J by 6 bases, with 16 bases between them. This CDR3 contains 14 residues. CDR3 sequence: CASSPRGGAPEAFF. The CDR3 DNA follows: TGTGCCAGCAGTCCCAGGGGAGGTGCTCCTGAAGCTTTCTTT.

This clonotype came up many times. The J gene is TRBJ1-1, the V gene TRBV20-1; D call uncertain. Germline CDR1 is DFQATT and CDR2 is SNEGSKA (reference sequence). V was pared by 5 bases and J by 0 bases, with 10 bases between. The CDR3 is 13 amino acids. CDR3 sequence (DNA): TGCAGTGCTTGGGTTACAGTGAACACTGAAGCTTTCTTT. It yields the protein CSAWVTVNTEAFF.

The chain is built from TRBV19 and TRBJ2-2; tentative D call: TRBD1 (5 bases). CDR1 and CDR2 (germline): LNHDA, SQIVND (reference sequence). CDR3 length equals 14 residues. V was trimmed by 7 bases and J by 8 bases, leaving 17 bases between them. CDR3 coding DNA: TGTGCCAGTATACCCAGGGTAGCCGCGGGGGAGCTGTTTTTT. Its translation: CASIPRVAAGELFF.

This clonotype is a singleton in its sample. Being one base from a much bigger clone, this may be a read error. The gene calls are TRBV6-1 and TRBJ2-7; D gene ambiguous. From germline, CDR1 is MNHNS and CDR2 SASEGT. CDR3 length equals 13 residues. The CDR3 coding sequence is TGTGCCAGCAGTGAAGTGCCCCTCTACGAGCGGTACTTC. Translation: CASSEVPLYERYF.

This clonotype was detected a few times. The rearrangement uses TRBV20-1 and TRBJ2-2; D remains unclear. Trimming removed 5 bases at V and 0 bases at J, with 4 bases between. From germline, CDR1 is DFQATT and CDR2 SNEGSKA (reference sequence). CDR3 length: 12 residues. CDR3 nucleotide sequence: TGCAGTGCTCCAGCGAACACCGGGGAGCTGTTTTTT. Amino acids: CSAPANTGELFF.

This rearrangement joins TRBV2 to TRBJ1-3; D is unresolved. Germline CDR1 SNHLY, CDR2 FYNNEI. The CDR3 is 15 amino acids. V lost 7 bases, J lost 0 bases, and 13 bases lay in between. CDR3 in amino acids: CASTRYQLSGNTIYF. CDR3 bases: TGTGCCAGCACCCGCTACCAGCTCTCTGGAAACACCATATATTTT.

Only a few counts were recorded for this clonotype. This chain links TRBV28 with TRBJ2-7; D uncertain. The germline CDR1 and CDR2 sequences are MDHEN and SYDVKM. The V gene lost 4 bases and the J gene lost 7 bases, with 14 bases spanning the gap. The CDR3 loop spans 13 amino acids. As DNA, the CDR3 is TGTGCCAGCAGTTCCGGACCTTTTTTGGAGCAGTACTTC. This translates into CASSSGPFLEQYF.

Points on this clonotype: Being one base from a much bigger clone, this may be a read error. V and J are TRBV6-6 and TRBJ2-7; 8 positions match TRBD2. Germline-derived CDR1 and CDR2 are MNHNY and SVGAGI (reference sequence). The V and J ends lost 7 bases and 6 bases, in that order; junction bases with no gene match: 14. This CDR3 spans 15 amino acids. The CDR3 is CASIPAGLAQSEQYF. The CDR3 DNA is TGTGCCAGCATCCCAGCAGGACTAGCCCAAAGCGAGCAGTACTTC.

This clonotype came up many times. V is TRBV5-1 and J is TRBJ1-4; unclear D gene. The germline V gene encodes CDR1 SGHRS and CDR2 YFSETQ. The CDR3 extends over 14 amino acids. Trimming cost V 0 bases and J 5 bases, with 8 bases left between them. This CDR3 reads CASSLAGTNEKLFF. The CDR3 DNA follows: TGCGCCAGCAGCTTGGCAGGAACAAATGAAAAACTGTTTTTT. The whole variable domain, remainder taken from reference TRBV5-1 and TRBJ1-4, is KAGVTQTPRYLIKTRGQQVTLSCSPISGHRSVSWYQQTPGQGLQFLFEYFSETQRNKGNFPGRFSGRQFSNSRSEMNVSTLELGDSALYLCASSLAGTNEKLFFGSGTQLSVL.

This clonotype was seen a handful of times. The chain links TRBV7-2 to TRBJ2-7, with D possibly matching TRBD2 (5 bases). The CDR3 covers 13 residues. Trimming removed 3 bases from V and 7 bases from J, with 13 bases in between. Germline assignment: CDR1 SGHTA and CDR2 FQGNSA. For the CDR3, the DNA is TGTGCCAGCAGCTTGTCAGTACGGGATGAGCAGTACTTC. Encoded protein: CASSLSVRDEQYF.

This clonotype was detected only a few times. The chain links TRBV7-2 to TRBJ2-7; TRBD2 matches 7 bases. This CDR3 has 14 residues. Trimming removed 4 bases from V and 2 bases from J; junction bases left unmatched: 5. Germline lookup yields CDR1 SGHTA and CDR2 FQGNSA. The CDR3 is CASSSGGGTYEQYF. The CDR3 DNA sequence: TGTGCCAGCAGCTCCGGCGGGGGAACCTACGAGCAGTACTTC.

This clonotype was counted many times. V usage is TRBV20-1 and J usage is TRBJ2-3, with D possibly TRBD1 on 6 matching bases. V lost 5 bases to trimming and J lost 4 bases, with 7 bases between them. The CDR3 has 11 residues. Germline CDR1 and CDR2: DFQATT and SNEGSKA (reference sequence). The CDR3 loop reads CSAGQPDTQYF. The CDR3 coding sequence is TGCAGTGCTGGACAGCCAGATACGCAGTATTTT.

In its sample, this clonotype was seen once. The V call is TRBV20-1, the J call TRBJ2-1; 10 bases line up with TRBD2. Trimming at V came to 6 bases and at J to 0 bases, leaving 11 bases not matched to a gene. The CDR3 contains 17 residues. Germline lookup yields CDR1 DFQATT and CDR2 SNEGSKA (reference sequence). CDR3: CSAYPISSGSSYNEQFF. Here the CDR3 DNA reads TGCAGTGCGTATCCCATTTCTAGCGGGAGCTCCTACAATGAGCAGTTCTTC.

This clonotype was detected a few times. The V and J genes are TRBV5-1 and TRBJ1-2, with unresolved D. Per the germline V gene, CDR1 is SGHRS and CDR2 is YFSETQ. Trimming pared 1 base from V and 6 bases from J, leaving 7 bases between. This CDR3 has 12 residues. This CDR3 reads CASSLQSNGYTF. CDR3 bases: TGCGCCAGCAGCTTGCAGTCCAATGGCTACACCTTC. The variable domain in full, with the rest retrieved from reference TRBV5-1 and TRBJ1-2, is KAGVTQTPRYLIKTRGQQVTLSCSPISGHRSVSWYQQTPGQGLQFLFEYFSETQRNKGNFPGRFSGRQFSNSRSEMNVSTLELGDSALYLCASSLQSNGYTFGSGTRLTVV.

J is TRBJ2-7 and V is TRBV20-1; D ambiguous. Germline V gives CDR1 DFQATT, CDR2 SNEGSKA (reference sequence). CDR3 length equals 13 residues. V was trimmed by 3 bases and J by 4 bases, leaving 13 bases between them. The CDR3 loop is CSASIGLSYEQYF. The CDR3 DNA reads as TGCAGTGCTAGTATTGGCTTATCATACGAGCAGTACTTC.

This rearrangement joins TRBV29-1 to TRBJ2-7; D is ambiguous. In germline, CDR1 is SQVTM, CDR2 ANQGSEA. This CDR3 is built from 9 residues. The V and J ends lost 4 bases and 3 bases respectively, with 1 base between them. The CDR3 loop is CSVVYEQYF. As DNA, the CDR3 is TGCAGCGTTGTCTACGAGCAGTACTTC.

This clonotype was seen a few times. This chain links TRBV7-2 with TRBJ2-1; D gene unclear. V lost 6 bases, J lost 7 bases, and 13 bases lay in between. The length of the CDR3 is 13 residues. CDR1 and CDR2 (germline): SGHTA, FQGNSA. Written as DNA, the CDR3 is TGTGCCAGCAGGGGTCCGGGTTGGAATGAGCAGTTCTTC. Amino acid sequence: CASRGPGWNEQFF.

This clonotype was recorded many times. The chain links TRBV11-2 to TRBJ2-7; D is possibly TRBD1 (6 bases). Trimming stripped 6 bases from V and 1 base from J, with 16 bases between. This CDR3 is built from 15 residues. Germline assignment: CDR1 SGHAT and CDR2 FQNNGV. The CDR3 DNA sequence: TGTGCCAGCAGTCGGACAGCGACACTGTCCTACGAGCAGTACTTC. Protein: CASSRTATLSYEQYF.

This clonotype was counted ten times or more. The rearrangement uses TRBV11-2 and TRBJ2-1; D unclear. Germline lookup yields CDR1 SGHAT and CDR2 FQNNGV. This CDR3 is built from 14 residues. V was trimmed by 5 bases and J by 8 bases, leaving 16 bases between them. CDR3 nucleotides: TGTGCCAGCAGCCCCCAAAGACAAAGCCATGAGCAGTTCTTC. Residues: CASSPQRQSHEQFF.

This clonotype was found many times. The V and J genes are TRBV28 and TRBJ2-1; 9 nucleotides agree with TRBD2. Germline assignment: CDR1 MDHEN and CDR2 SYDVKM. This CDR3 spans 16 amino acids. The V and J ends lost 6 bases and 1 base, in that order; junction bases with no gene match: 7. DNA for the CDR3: TGTGCCAGCAGAACCTCTAGCGGGAAATCCTACAATGAGCAGTTCTTC. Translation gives CASRTSSGKSYNEQFF.

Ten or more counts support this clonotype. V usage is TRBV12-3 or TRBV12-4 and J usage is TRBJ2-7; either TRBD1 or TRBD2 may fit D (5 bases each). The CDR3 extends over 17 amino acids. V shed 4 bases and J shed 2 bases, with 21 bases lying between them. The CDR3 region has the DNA TGTGCCAGCAGTTCCTCCACGGGACGCCGCATCGCCTACGAGCAGTACTTC. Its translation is CASSSSTGRRIAYEQYF.

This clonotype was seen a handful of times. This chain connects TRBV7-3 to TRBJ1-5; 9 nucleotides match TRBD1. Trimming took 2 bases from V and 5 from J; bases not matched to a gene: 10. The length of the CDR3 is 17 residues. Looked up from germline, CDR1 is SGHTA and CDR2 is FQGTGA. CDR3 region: CASSLLALGDRDQPQHF. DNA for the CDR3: TGTGCCAGCAGCTTATTAGCTCTGGGGGACAGGGATCAGCCCCAGCATTTT.